The clone carrying this TCR beta chain was counted a single time. The record originates from a study of chemoradiotherapy in HPV16-positive cancers. Some clones are missing from TCRdb's copy, which holds only in-frame ones; the method was immunoSEQ multiplex PCR. The data show 14,000 or so clones, roughly 89% seen once. This receptor was obtained from a human donor with HPV-associated anogenital cancer. This material consisted of tumor tissue, taken from a patient who underwent chemoradiotherapy.

CDR3 in amino acids: CASSEKEGERAFF. CDR3 DNA sequence: TGTGCCAGCAGTGAAAAGGAGGGTGAGAGGGCTTTCTTT. The V and J genes are TRBV6-1 and TRBJ1-1; D is unresolved. The CDR3 spans 13 residues. The germline CDR1 and CDR2 sequences are MNHNS and SASEGT. The V end lost 2 bases, the J end lost 11 bases, and 15 bases lay between the germline ends.